Shown below are 14 T cell receptor beta chains from a single sample sequenced in a study of blood T cell repertoires in COVID-19. Profiling relied on immunoSEQ multiplex PCR, and the TCRdb table lists in-frame clones only, not all of them. The sample holds about 200,000 clones, 70% to 85% seen once. The sample taken for sequencing was PBMCs or T cells enriched from blood (not recorded which). The receptors originated from a woman aged 55-70 years with acute COVID-19.

The chain joins TRBV15 to TRBJ2-2; 8 nucleotides agree with TRBD1. After removal of 7 bases from V and 6 bases from J, the junction contained 16 bases not matched to a gene. The CDR3 runs to 17 residues. The V gene's germline CDR1 is LNHNV and CDR2 YYDKDF (reference sequence). CDR3 residues: CATTSGPWTGRPGELFF. Here the CDR3 DNA reads TGTGCCACCACATCAGGACCCTGGACAGGGAGGCCCGGGGAGCTGTTTTTT.

This rearrangement joins TRBV5-8 to TRBJ1-5; the D gene is possibly TRBD1 (6 bases). V was pared by 4 bases and J by 4 bases, with 15 bases between. The germline CDR1 and CDR2 sequences are SGHTS and YDEGEE. The CDR3 is 15 amino acids. CDR3 in amino acids: CASSQGQVENQPQHF. CDR3 nucleotides: TGTGCCAGCAGCCAGGGGCAGGTAGAGAATCAGCCCCAGCATTTT.

This clone was seen a few times. The gene calls are TRBV19 and TRBJ1-5, with D unclear. Germline V lookup: CDR1 LNHDA, CDR2 SQIVND (reference sequence). The V end lost 4 bases, the J end lost 5 bases, and 9 bases lay between the germline ends. The CDR3 has 13 amino acids. CDR3 protein: CASSTQAHQPQHF. The CDR3 DNA is TGTGCCAGTAGTACCCAGGCCCATCAGCCCCAGCATTTT. Together with reference TRBV19 and TRBJ1-5, the CDR3 gives the full variable domain: DGGITQSPKYLFRKEGQNVTLSCEQNLNHDAMYWYRQDPGQGLRLIYYSQIVNDFQKGDIAEGYSVSREKKESFPLTVTSAQKNPTAFYLCASSTQAHQPQHFGDGTRLSIL.

This chain connects TRBV5-5 to TRBJ2-1, with 12 bases fitting TRBD2. The CDR3 covers 17 residues. V dropped 4 bases and J dropped 5; count of bases not matched to a gene: 10. Germline CDR1 is SGHKS and CDR2 is YYEKEE (reference sequence). The CDR3 protein is CASSPGLAGQNHNEQFF. CDR3 sequence (DNA): TGTGCCAGCAGCCCGGGACTAGCGGGTCAAAACCACAATGAGCAGTTCTTC. The full variable domain, its missing parts supplied by reference TRBV5-5 and TRBJ2-1, is DAGVTQSPTHLIKTRGQQVTLRCSPISGHKSVSWYQQVLGQGPQFIFQYYEKEERGRGNFPDRFSARQFPNYSSELNVNALLLGDSALYLCASSPGLAGQNHNEQFFGPGTRLTVL.

This clone was seen a few times. CDR3 amino acids: CASSIGGTGGSSNQPQHF. DNA of the CDR3: TGTGCCAGTAGTATAGGTGGGACAGGGGGAAGTAGCAATCAGCCCCAGCATTTT. The chain is built from TRBV19 and TRBJ1-5, with 11 bases fitting TRBD1. CDR1 LNHDA and CDR2 SQIVND come from the germline V gene (reference sequence). V was clipped by 1 base and J by 0 bases; unmatched bases: 5. This CDR3 comprises 18 residues.

This sequence joins TRBV6-2 or TRBV6-3 and TRBJ2-7; 8 bases map to TRBD1. CDR1 and CDR2 (germline): MNHEY, SVGEGT. J was trimmed by 4 bases and V by 5 bases; bases with no gene match: 4. This CDR3 is built from 13 residues. CDR3 protein: CASSTDRGYEQYV. CDR3 bases: TGTGCCAGCAGTACCGACAGGGGATACGAGCAGTACGTC.

V gene TRBV12-3 or TRBV12-4 combines with J gene TRBJ1-1; possible D gene TRBD1, 5 bases. V lost 6 bases and J lost 10, with 15 bases in between. This CDR3 is 12 amino acids long. CDR3 in DNA: TGTGCCAGCAGCCTGCAAGGGGAAATAGCTTTCTTT. Its protein product is CASSLQGEIAFF.

This clone was counted a single time. CDR3 sequence (DNA): TGCGCCAGCAGCTTGGACAGGGTGGACACTGAAGCTTTCTTT. Its translation is CASSLDRVDTEAFF. V usage is TRBV5-1 and J usage is TRBJ1-1, with TRBD1 as a possible D gene (6 bases). In germline, CDR1 is SGHRS, CDR2 YFSETQ. CDR3 size: 14 residues. V gave up 0 bases and J gave up 3 bases, with 9 bases separating them.

V and J are TRBV5-8 and TRBJ1-1; D is undetermined. Trimming removed 0 bases at V and 1 base at J, with 10 bases between. The CDR3 runs to 15 residues. From germline, CDR1 is SGHTS and CDR2 YDEGEE. CDR3 residues: CASSLGRGPNTEAFF. DNA for the CDR3: TGTGCCAGCAGCTTGGGGCGTGGGCCGAACACTGAAGCTTTCTTT.

V and J are TRBV7-2 and TRBJ1-5; D call uncertain. Germline-derived CDR1 and CDR2 are SGHTA and FQGNSA. V lost 5 bases and J lost 1, with 12 bases in between. The CDR3 has 15 residues. The DNA for the CDR3 is TGTGCCAGCAGCCTGCAAGACAAGAGCAATCAGCCCCAGCATTTT. It codes for CASSLQDKSNQPQHF.

The chain uses TRBV18 and TRBJ2-7; maybe TRBD2 (6 bases). Germline V gene lookup returns CDR1 KGHSH and CDR2 LQKENI. There are 14 residues in the CDR3. The ends were cut back, 6 bases at V and 3 bases at J, with 15 bases in the middle. This CDR3 is CASSSAGGNYEQYV. The CDR3 DNA reads as TGTGCCAGCTCCTCAGCAGGAGGGAACTACGAGCAGTACGTC.

The rearrangement joins TRBV5-6 to TRBJ2-3; 9 bases line up with TRBD1. The ends lost 4 bases at V and 2 bases at J; junction bases unmatched: 5. CDR3 length: 15 residues. Germline CDR1 SGHDT, CDR2 YYEEEE. CDR3 nucleotides: TGTGCCAGCAGCCCGGGACAGGGTTTCACAGATACGCAGTATTTT. This translates into CASSPGQGFTDTQYF. The complete variable domain, with remaining parts taken from reference TRBV5-6 and TRBJ2-3, reads DAGVTQSPTHLIKTRGQQVTLRCSPKSGHDTVSWYQQALGQGPQFIFQYYEEEERQRGNFPDRFSGHQFPNYSSELNVNALLLGDSALYLCASSPGQGFTDTQYFGPGTRLTVL.

The genes are TRBV4-3 and TRBJ2-4, with a weak D call TRBD2 (6 bases). This CDR3 spans 15 amino acids. The V gene lost 4 bases and the J gene lost 6 bases, with 16 bases spanning the gap. Germline CDR1 and CDR2: LGHNA and YSLEER. This chain's CDR3 is CASSPSGGVGNIQYF. CDR3 nucleotide sequence: TGCGCCAGCAGCCCTTCCGGGGGAGTTGGAAACATTCAGTACTTC.

The chain combines TRBV5-4 with TRBJ2-5, with TRBD2 identical over 7 bases. Germline V CDR1 and CDR2: SGHNT, YYREEE (reference sequence). V lost 4 bases, J lost 2 bases, and 8 bases stayed unmatched. This CDR3 comprises 15 residues. CDR3 residues: CASSPGGVTQETQYF. The CDR3 DNA reads TGTGCCAGCAGCCCGGGGGGAGTTACTCAAGAGACCCAGTACTTC.